The source of this T cell receptor beta chain is a study of blood T cells in healthy people across ages. Together with a sample-barcoded 5' primer, a J-beta primer mix was included in a second PCR lasting about 7 to 11 cycles. TCRdb reanalysed the 5' RACE reads using MiXCR and keeps one entry per CDR3 protein. The sample records about 280,000 distinct CDR3 sequences, around 30% being singletons. Study outcomes and limitations: More naive CD4+ cells and higher diversity were found in long-lived than in aged donors.

The V and J ends lost 4 bases and 8 bases, in that order; junction bases with no gene match: 8. The CDR3 contains 14 residues. Germline lookup yields CDR1 DFQATT and CDR2 SNEGSKA (reference sequence). This clonotype was seen only a few times. What it binds is not known. The V call is TRBV20-1, the J call TRBJ2-1, with 10 bases lining up with TRBD2. Sequenced: blood. This clonotype originated in a woman in her seventies in good health. This CDR3 reads CSAIAGGQIYEQFF. CDR3 sequence (DNA): TGCAGTGCTATAGCGGGGGGACAAATATATGAGCAGTTCTTC.